The source of this TCR beta chain is a study of blood T cell repertoires in COVID-19. Overall study context: Samples came from the United States, Italy and Spain, spanning acute and convalescent COVID-19. Nucleic acid was either cDNA or gDNA, and it came from T cells, B-cell-depleted T cells, or PBMCs.

J gave up 5 bases and V 1 base, and 4 bases lay outside the gene matches. This CDR3 has 15 amino acids. CDR1 is LNHDA and CDR2 is SQIVND in the germline V gene (reference sequence). In the original processing: Scientists estimated how many nucleated cells there were by amplifying reference gene primers. TCRdb keeps only in-frame clones here, not all; method: immunoSEQ multiplex PCR. That table furnishes V, J and clone size, whereas the DNA furnished D and trimming. The sample lists some 25,000 clones; about 81% were seen once. Enrolment of Seattle patients took place during active infection, and they were followed longitudinally. This clone showed up just once.

This sequence was found in a woman between 65 and 79 years old with COVID-19, enrolled during active disease. Sequencing was carried out using peripheral blood. The chain recombines TRBV19 with TRBJ2-3; 9 bases map to TRBD2. Here the CDR3 reads CASSIGRGGVDTQYF. The DNA of the CDR3 is TGTGCCAGTAGTATAGGGCGGGGGGGCGTAGATACGCAGTATTTT.